These T cell receptor beta chains were read from a single sample in a study of CD8+ T cells in alopecia areata. TCRdb keeps only in-frame clones here, not all; method: immunoSEQ multiplex PCR. The table shows some 190,000 clones, with approximately 49% occurring only once. Here the sequenced sample was CD8+ T cells sorted from blood, taken at week 52, from a patient treated with tofacitinib. The receptor set was obtained from a human donor with alopecia areata. CDR3s include the opening cysteine and the closing phenylalanine or tryptophan. Fields, in order: J gene, V gene, D gene, clone size, CDR3 DNA, CDR3 protein. A D gene is named only where the DNA matches it firmly. Expanded clones are given a class, and other clones once, few, many or no size at all.

j_call: TRBJ2-3; v_call: TRBV6-4; d_call: TRBD2; clone_size: few; cdr3_nt: TGTGCCAGCAGTGACTCCACTAGCGGGGGAGCAGATACGCAGTATTTT; cdr3_aa: CASSDSTSGGADTQYF
j_call: TRBJ1-2; v_call: TRBV11-2; d_call: NA; clone_size: few; cdr3_nt: TGTGCCAGCAGCCGGGCCCGGCAGGTCTATGGCTACACCTTC; cdr3_aa: CASSRARQVYGYTF
j_call: TRBJ2-5; v_call: TRBV9; d_call: NA; clone_size: NA; cdr3_nt: TGTGCCAGCAGCGTAAACCCCTCACTCGGCCGAAGGCAAGAGACCCAGTACTTC; cdr3_aa: CASSVNPSLGRRQETQYF
j_call: TRBJ1-5; v_call: TRBV27; d_call: TRBD1; clone_size: NA; cdr3_nt: TGTGCCAGCAGTCCGTCACAGGGGCATAGCAATCAGCCCCAGCATTTT; cdr3_aa: CASSPSQGHSNQPQHF
j_call: TRBJ2-5; v_call: TRBV6-5; d_call: NA; clone_size: few; cdr3_nt: TGTGCCAGCAGCTTCTCAGAGGGGTACGAGACCCAGTACTTC; cdr3_aa: CASSFSEGYETQYF
j_call: TRBJ2-2; v_call: TRBV6-5; d_call: NA; clone_size: few; cdr3_nt: TGTGCCAGCAGGGGAATGGGGGACACCGGGGAGCTGTTTTTT; cdr3_aa: CASRGMGDTGELFF
j_call: TRBJ2-2; v_call: TRBV7-8; d_call: TRBD1; clone_size: few; cdr3_nt: TGTGCCACAATAGTCTTGGGACAGGGCTACACCGGGGAGCTGTTTTTT; cdr3_aa: CATIVLGQGYTGELFF
j_call: TRBJ2-1; v_call: TRBV19; d_call: TRBD2; clone_size: few; cdr3_nt: TGTGCCAGTATTAGCGGGGGGGGCAAGAATGAGCAGTTCTTC; cdr3_aa: CASISGGGKNEQFF
j_call: TRBJ2-5; v_call: TRBV2; d_call: NA; clone_size: NA; cdr3_nt: TGTGCCAGCAGTGAATGGCAGCAAGAGACCCAGTACTTC; cdr3_aa: CASSEWQQETQYF
j_call: TRBJ2-6; v_call: TRBV30; d_call: NA; clone_size: few; cdr3_nt: TGTGCCTGGAGTGAAGACATCCGTAACTCTGGGGCCAACGTCCTGACTTTC; cdr3_aa: CAWSEDIRNSGANVLTF
j_call: TRBJ2-7; v_call: TRBV5-1; d_call: NA; clone_size: few; cdr3_nt: TGCGCCAGCAGTTCAGACGGGCACTCCTACGAGCAGTACTTC; cdr3_aa: CASSSDGHSYEQYF
j_call: TRBJ2-1; v_call: TRBV10-3; d_call: TRBD1; clone_size: once; cdr3_nt: TGTGCCATCAGTGATCTTAGGACAGGGACGAACAATGAGCAGTTCTTC; cdr3_aa: CAISDLRTGTNNEQFF
j_call: TRBJ2-7; v_call: TRBV5-6; d_call: NA; clone_size: NA; cdr3_nt: TGTGCCAGCAGCTTGACAGGGCTCGGCTACGAGCAGTACTTC; cdr3_aa: CASSLTGLGYEQYF
j_call: TRBJ2-5; v_call: TRBV7-6; d_call: NA; clone_size: NA; cdr3_nt: TGTGCCAGCAGTAACCGACCCCGGGCCCAAGAGACCCAGTACTTC; cdr3_aa: CASSNRPRAQETQYF
j_call: TRBJ2-5; v_call: TRBV30; d_call: TRBD1; clone_size: NA; cdr3_nt: TGTGCCTGGAGTCGACAGGGGGGGGAGACCCAGTACTTC; cdr3_aa: CAWSRQGGETQYF
j_call: TRBJ2-3; v_call: TRBV2; d_call: NA; clone_size: few; cdr3_nt: TGTGCCAGCAGTGAAGAGGGGGGGAGCACAGATACGCAGTATTTT; cdr3_aa: CASSEEGGSTDTQYF
j_call: TRBJ1-1; v_call: TRBV25-1; d_call: NA; clone_size: few; cdr3_nt: TGTGCCAGCAGTGAATATCGTTATTGGGGGCCATGTAGTGAAGCTTTCTTT; cdr3_aa: CASSEYRYWGPCSEAFF
j_call: TRBJ1-1; v_call: TRBV15; d_call: NA; clone_size: NA; cdr3_nt: TGTGCCACCAGAGGCACTGAAGCTTTCTTT; cdr3_aa: CATRGTEAFF
j_call: TRBJ1-6; v_call: TRBV27; d_call: TRBD1; clone_size: NA; cdr3_nt: TGTGCCACCTCCCCAGGGACAGGGCCACCCCTCCACTTT; cdr3_aa: CATSPGTGPPLHF
j_call: TRBJ2-7; v_call: TRBV5-1; d_call: NA; clone_size: NA; cdr3_nt: TGCGCCAGCAGCTTGGGCGGGGAAGGCTACGAGCAGTACTTC; cdr3_aa: CASSLGGEGYEQYF
j_call: TRBJ2-7; v_call: TRBV5-8; d_call: TRBD1; clone_size: NA; cdr3_nt: TGTGCCAGCAGCCCCTGGACAGGGGGCATCGACGAGCAGTACTTC; cdr3_aa: CASSPWTGGIDEQYF
j_call: TRBJ2-1; v_call: TRBV7-2; d_call: TRBD1; clone_size: few; cdr3_nt: TGTGCCAGCAGCTTAGGGACAGGGTTTTCCTACAATGAGCAGTTCTTC; cdr3_aa: CASSLGTGFSYNEQFF
j_call: TRBJ2-5; v_call: TRBV6-5; d_call: NA; clone_size: few; cdr3_nt: TGTGCCAGCAGCGAAACGGGCTTTTCTGGAGAGACCCAGTACTTC; cdr3_aa: CASSETGFSGETQYF
j_call: TRBJ2-7; v_call: TRBV7-8; d_call: NA; clone_size: few; cdr3_nt: TGTGCCAGCAGCTTAGCGGACCTCGAGGGGTGGGAGCAGTACTTC; cdr3_aa: CASSLADLEGWEQYF
j_call: TRBJ2-5; v_call: TRBV10-2; d_call: NA; clone_size: NA; cdr3_nt: TGCGCCAGCAGTGCCCCGGGCGCGGAGACCCAGTACTTC; cdr3_aa: CASSAPGAETQYF
j_call: TRBJ2-1; v_call: TRBV19; d_call: TRBD2; clone_size: NA; cdr3_nt: TGTGCCAGTAGTACCTCCGAGAGCGGGGGAAACAATGAGCAGTTCTTC; cdr3_aa: CASSTSESGGNNEQFF
j_call: TRBJ2-5; v_call: TRBV7-8; d_call: TRBD2; clone_size: NA; cdr3_nt: TGTGCCAGCAGCCCCTTGGGACTAGCGGGGTCCAAAGAGACCCAGTACTTC; cdr3_aa: CASSPLGLAGSKETQYF
j_call: TRBJ2-3; v_call: TRBV7-9; d_call: TRBD1; clone_size: NA; cdr3_nt: TGTGCCAGCAGTCCGGACAGGGTCACAGATACGCAGTATTTT; cdr3_aa: CASSPDRVTDTQYF
j_call: TRBJ1-3; v_call: TRBV4-1; d_call: TRBD1; clone_size: NA; cdr3_nt: TGCGCCAGCAGCCGGACAGAAGGGGGCGAGTCTGGAAACACCATATATTTT; cdr3_aa: CASSRTEGGESGNTIYF
j_call: TRBJ2-5; v_call: TRBV4-1; d_call: NA; clone_size: NA; cdr3_nt: TGCGCCAGCAGCCAAGTCAGAGGCGGGGAGACCCAGTACTTC; cdr3_aa: CASSQVRGGETQYF
j_call: TRBJ1-4; v_call: TRBV11-2; d_call: NA; clone_size: NA; cdr3_nt: TGTGCCAGCACCACAAGAACGGGGGCGCGGGGTGAAAAACTGTTTTTT; cdr3_aa: CASTTRTGARGEKLFF
j_call: TRBJ2-3; v_call: TRBV4-1; d_call: TRBD2; clone_size: NA; cdr3_nt: TGCGCCAGCAGCTTCGCCTCGGGAGGGAGTTTCCCAGATACGCAGTATTTT; cdr3_aa: CASSFASGGSFPDTQYF
j_call: TRBJ2-1; v_call: TRBV5-6; d_call: TRBD1; clone_size: few; cdr3_nt: TGTGCCAGCAGCTTGGAATGGACAGGGGCGTACAATGAGCAGTTCTTC; cdr3_aa: CASSLEWTGAYNEQFF
j_call: TRBJ2-1; v_call: TRBV2; d_call: TRBD1; clone_size: NA; cdr3_nt: TGTGCCAGACCGACAGGGGAGCTTGGTGAGCAGTTCTTC; cdr3_aa: CARPTGELGEQFF
j_call: TRBJ1-1; v_call: TRBV2; d_call: NA; clone_size: NA; cdr3_nt: TGTGCCACCGGGGAGGGGCCCGTCGCTGAAGCTTTCTTT; cdr3_aa: CATGEGPVAEAFF
j_call: TRBJ1-2; v_call: TRBV14; d_call: NA; clone_size: NA; cdr3_nt: TGTGCCAGCAGCCAAGAAGCGGGCGCGGGGAGCTACACCTTC; cdr3_aa: CASSQEAGAGSYTF
j_call: TRBJ2-3; v_call: TRBV15; d_call: TRBD1; clone_size: NA; cdr3_nt: TGTGCCACCAGCAGAGGAAGGGACAGGGGGCATACAGATACGCAGTATTTT; cdr3_aa: CATSRGRDRGHTDTQYF
j_call: TRBJ1-2; v_call: TRBV9; d_call: NA; clone_size: NA; cdr3_nt: TGTGCCAGCAGCGTAGGAGCGGATCCGTATGGCTACACCTTC; cdr3_aa: CASSVGADPYGYTF
j_call: TRBJ2-7; v_call: TRBV7-9; d_call: TRBD2; clone_size: few; cdr3_nt: TGTGCCAGCAGCCTCGGACTAGCGGGCTACGAGCAGTACTTC; cdr3_aa: CASSLGLAGYEQYF
j_call: TRBJ2-1; v_call: TRBV5-1; d_call: TRBD1; clone_size: NA; cdr3_nt: TGCGCCAGCACCTGGGACAGTTCTATCTACAATGAGCAGTTCTTC; cdr3_aa: CASTWDSSIYNEQFF
j_call: TRBJ2-4; v_call: TRBV29-1; d_call: TRBD1; clone_size: NA; cdr3_nt: TGCAGCGTTGAATGGGACAGGGGGCGGGACATTCAGTACTTC; cdr3_aa: CSVEWDRGRDIQYF
j_call: TRBJ1-2; v_call: TRBV10-3; d_call: NA; clone_size: NA; cdr3_nt: TGTGCCATCAGTGACTACAATGGCTACACCTTC; cdr3_aa: CAISDYNGYTF
j_call: TRBJ1-2; v_call: TRBV27; d_call: TRBD1; clone_size: NA; cdr3_nt: TGTGCCAGCAGTTTAGCGACAGGGGGTTTGTATGGCTACACCTTC; cdr3_aa: CASSLATGGLYGYTF